A single sample gave rise to the 32 T cell receptor beta chains below, sequenced in a study of PD-1 blockade in classical Hodgkin lymphoma. All patients experienced relapse after autologous stem cell transplantation, and brentuximab vedotin exposure was variable. Sequenced by immunoSEQ multiplex PCR; TCRdb stores in-frame clones only, minus some. The sample shows just over 60,000 clones, approximately 88% of them seen only once. The input for sequencing was peripheral blood mononuclear cells (PBMCs), taken at baseline. The receptors come from a human donor with classical Hodgkin lymphoma.

The chain joins TRBV27 to TRBJ2-2, with 7 bases aligning to TRBD1. J lost 0 bases, V lost 5 bases, and 6 bases had no gene match. This CDR3 has 16 amino acids. Germline V gene lookup returns CDR1 MNHEY and CDR2 SMNVEV (reference sequence). Written as DNA, the CDR3 is TGTGCCAGCAGTCTCGACAGGGACGCGAACACCGGGGAGCTGTTTTTT. Translation: CASSLDRDANTGELFF.

The chain joins TRBV5-1 to TRBJ2-3, with a possible D match to TRBD2 (5 bases). Germline CDR1 and CDR2: SGHRS and YFSETQ. V was pared by 6 bases and J by 2 bases, with 16 bases between. The CDR3 is 15 amino acids. Here the CDR3 reads CASTGDLPNTDTQYF. The DNA for the CDR3 is TGCGCCAGCACCGGGGATCTACCAAACACAGATACGCAGTATTTT.

V gene TRBV7-9 combines with J gene TRBJ2-2, with 7 bases that match TRBD1. The CDR3 is made up of 16 amino acids. CDR1 and CDR2 (germline): SEHNR, FQNEAQ (reference sequence). Trimming at V came to 1 base and at J to 4 bases, leaving 6 bases not matched to a gene. CDR3 amino acids: CASSLGRGRSTGELFF. Written as DNA, the CDR3 is TGTGCCAGCAGCTTAGGAAGGGGGCGTAGCACCGGGGAGCTGTTTTTT.

This clone is a singleton in its sample. This chain joins TRBV6-5 and TRBJ2-1; TRBD1 matches 8 bases. Germline trimming cut 7 bases from V and 10 bases from J; bases unmatched to any gene: 9. CDR1 and CDR2 (germline): MNHEY, SVGAGI. The CDR3 is made up of 13 amino acids. Here the CDR3 reads CASIYRTGGEQFF. CDR3 coding DNA: TGTGCCAGCATTTATCGTACAGGGGGGGAGCAGTTCTTC.

This clone occurred a few times. This CDR3 is CASSSQFSSGNTIYF. The CDR3 DNA reads as TGTGCCAGCAGCTCACAGTTTTCCTCTGGAAACACCATATATTTT. The chain links TRBV7-6 to TRBJ1-3; D remains unclear. Germline CDR1 SGHVS, CDR2 FNYEAQ. The CDR3 is 15 residues long. The V and J ends lost 4 bases and 0 bases respectively, with 10 bases between them.

The genes are TRBV7-8 and TRBJ2-3, with 7 bases fitting TRBD1. Germline V gene data show CDR1 as SGHVS and CDR2 as FQNEAQ. This CDR3 comprises 14 residues. The V and J ends lost 4 bases and 2 bases, in that order; junction bases with no gene match: 3. DNA for the CDR3: TGTGCCAGCAGCTCAGACAGGGACACAGATACGCAGTATTTT. Translated, it gives CASSSDRDTDTQYF.

The V and J genes are TRBV9 and TRBJ2-1; TRBD2 aligns across 14 bases. CDR1 is SGDLS and CDR2 is YYNGEE in the germline V gene. Unmatched junction bases numbered 3, after V lost 3 bases and J lost 7 bases. The CDR3 totals 15 residues. The CDR3 DNA sequence: TGTGCCAGCAGCGCCGGACTAGCGGGGGGTAATGAGCAGTTCTTC. This sequence encodes CASSAGLAGGNEQFF.

The chain joins TRBV2 to TRBJ1-2; 8 positions agree with TRBD1. J was trimmed by 3 bases and V by 5 bases; bases with no gene match: 17. The CDR3 contains 18 residues. Per germline, CDR1 SNHLY and CDR2 FYNNEI. CDR3 residues: CASSPWGDRGAPDYGYTF. The DNA for the CDR3 is TGTGCCAGCAGTCCCTGGGGAGACAGGGGCGCCCCAGACTATGGCTACACCTTC.

The V call is TRBV5-6, the J call TRBJ1-4; unclear D gene. The CDR3 loop spans 19 amino acids. CDR1 SGHDT and CDR2 YYEEEE come from the germline V gene. V was cut by 3 bases and J by 8 bases, with 29 bases left in between. The CDR3: CASSYRRPGELWSGEKLFF. In DNA form, the CDR3 reads TGTGCCAGCAGCTACCGCCGGCCAGGTGAATTGTGGAGCGGCGAAAAACTGTTTTTT.

J is TRBJ1-3 and V is TRBV19, with D unresolved. The CDR3 spans 15 residues. V lost 1 base and J lost 0, with 7 bases in between. Germline V gives CDR1 LNHDA, CDR2 SQIVND (reference sequence). The CDR3 protein is CASSIGRSSGNTIYF. DNA of the CDR3: TGTGCCAGTAGTATAGGACGGAGCTCTGGAAACACCATATATTTT. The full variable domain, in which reference TRBV19 and TRBJ1-3 provide the parts outside the CDR3, is DGGITQSPKYLFRKEGQNVTLSCEQNLNHDAMYWYRQDPGQGLRLIYYSQIVNDFQKGDIAEGYSVSREKKESFPLTVTSAQKNPTAFYLCASSIGRSSGNTIYFGEGSWLTVV.

J is TRBJ1-1 and V is TRBV6-5; D remains unclear. The germline V gene has CDR1 MNHEY and CDR2 SVGAGI. V lost 0 bases and J 3 bases, leaving 5 bases between the germline ends. This CDR3 comprises 13 residues. CDR3 nucleotide sequence: TGTGCCAGCAGTTACTCCAGATACACTGAAGCTTTCTTT. Protein product: CASSYSRYTEAFF.

The chain combines TRBV5-5 with TRBJ2-7, with D uncertain. Germline V gene sequence: CDR1 SGHKS, CDR2 YYEKEE (reference sequence). Trimming shortened V by 0 bases and J by 3 bases, and 10 bases separated the two germline ends. The CDR3 is 14 residues long. CDR3 loop: CASSLGQSDYEQYF. CDR3 DNA: TGTGCCAGCAGCTTGGGGCAGTCTGACTACGAGCAGTACTTC.

The gene calls are TRBV12-5 and TRBJ2-7; TRBD1 is a possible D gene (6 bases). V was clipped by 0 bases and J by 3 bases, with 15 bases between them. This CDR3 has 16 residues. CDR1 is LGHNT and CDR2 is FRNRAP in the germline V gene. Here the CDR3 DNA reads TGTGCTAGTGGTTTGGTTGGGCAGGGGCACTACTACGAGCAGTACTTC. This codes for CASGLVGQGHYYEQYF.

The chain employs TRBV18 and TRBJ2-7, with TRBD1 matching 8 bases. After removal of 3 bases from V and 4 bases from J, the junction contained 8 bases not matched to a gene. The CDR3 runs to 15 residues. CDR1 KGHSH and CDR2 LQKENI come from the germline V gene. CDR3 loop: CASSPGGQGGYEQYF. The CDR3 DNA is TGTGCCAGCTCACCGGGTGGACAGGGCGGTTACGAGCAGTACTTC. Combining the CDR3 with reference TRBV18 and TRBJ2-7 gives the whole variable domain NAGVMQNPRHLVRRRGQEARLRCSPMKGHSHVYWYRQLPEEGLKFMVYLQKENIIDESGMPKERFSAEFPKEGPSILRIQQVVRGDSAAYFCASSPGGQGGYEQYFGPGTRLTVT.

V and J are TRBV23-1 and TRBJ1-1; possibly TRBD1 for D (6 bases). TRBV23-1 is an open reading frame whose function is uncertain. V was pared by 2 bases and J by 0 bases, with 19 bases between. The CDR3 length is 18 residues. CDR3 sequence reads: CASSQREQGPPMNTEAFF. DNA for the CDR3: TGCGCCAGCAGTCAAAGGGAACAGGGTCCCCCTATGAACACTGAAGCTTTCTTT.

This rearrangement joins TRBV19 to TRBJ1-3; no firm D call. Germline V gives CDR1 LNHDA, CDR2 SQIVND (reference sequence). This CDR3 has 14 residues. Trimming left V 10 bases short and J 0 bases short, with 13 bases between. The CDR3 is CATVGWYSGNTIYF. The CDR3 DNA sequence: TGTGCCACGGTAGGCTGGTACTCTGGAAACACCATATATTTT.

V gene TRBV7-9 combines with J gene TRBJ2-5, with TRBD2 matching 7 bases. The V gene's germline CDR1 is SEHNR and CDR2 FQNEAQ (reference sequence). The CDR3 length is 14 residues. The V and J ends lost 3 bases and 1 base, in that order; junction bases with no gene match: 2. This CDR3 reads CASSLGLLQETQYF. The CDR3 DNA reads TGTGCCAGCAGCTTGGGACTACTCCAAGAGACCCAGTACTTC.

The J gene is TRBJ1-3, the V gene TRBV7-2; TRBD1 is a possible D gene (6 bases). Germline CDR1 is SGHTA and CDR2 is FQGNSA. The CDR3 loop spans 15 amino acids. V dropped 3 bases and J dropped 2 bases, with 11 bases sitting between them. As DNA, the CDR3 is TGTGCCAGCAGCTTCTCCGGGACAACTGGAAACACCATATATTTT. The encoded protein is CASSFSGTTGNTIYF.

The chain carries TRBV5-1 and TRBJ1-4, with 7 bases matching TRBD1. The V segment lost 5 bases and the J segment 4 bases; nucleotides outside the gene matches: 11. The germline V gene encodes CDR1 SGHRS and CDR2 YFSETQ. The CDR3 length is 16 residues. In nucleotides, the CDR3 is TGCGCCAGCAGTTGGGCCGGGACAGATAGTAATGAAAAACTGTTTTTT. Protein sequence: CASSWAGTDSNEKLFF.

The chain is built from TRBV27 and TRBJ2-3; 7 nucleotides line up with TRBD2. Looked up from germline, CDR1 is MNHEY and CDR2 is SMNVEV (reference sequence). There are 16 residues in the CDR3. V lost 5 bases and J lost 1; bases outside the gene matches: 9. CDR3 sequence reads: CASSPGGSGGTDTQYF. The DNA of the CDR3 is TGTGCCAGCAGTCCCGGGGGGAGCGGGGGCACAGATACGCAGTATTTT.

This chain connects TRBV7-9 to TRBJ2-7; the D gene could be TRBD1 or TRBD2 (5 bases each). The CDR3 is 14 residues long. Germline V lookup: CDR1 SEHNR, CDR2 FQNEAQ (reference sequence). With 3 bases removed from V and 2 bases from J, the gap between germline ends came to 11 bases. The CDR3 DNA reads TGTGCCAGCAGCTTCGGGACGGAAACCTACGAGCAGTACTTC. Translation gives CASSFGTETYEQYF.

J is TRBJ2-7 and V is TRBV6-5; D unresolved. The CDR3 totals 15 residues. Deletions cut 6 bases from V and 2 bases from J, with 17 bases between. Germline values: CDR1 MNHEY, CDR2 SVGAGI. Written as DNA, the CDR3 is TGTGCCAGCAGAGAGACTCCCCTTAGGACCTACGAGCAGTACTTC. Translated: CASRETPLRTYEQYF.

The chain recombines TRBV27 with TRBJ1-1; D is unresolved. V lost 1 base to trimming and J lost 2 bases, with 11 bases between them. CDR3 length: 15 residues. Germline V gene sequence: CDR1 MNHEY, CDR2 SMNVEV (reference sequence). CDR3 sequence reads: CASSLLPELNTEAFF. DNA of the CDR3: TGTGCCAGCAGTTTATTACCGGAGCTTAACACTGAAGCTTTCTTT.

The chain uses TRBV19 and TRBJ2-3, with D perhaps TRBD1 or TRBD2 (6 bases each). The CDR3 totals 15 residues. Trimming cost V 5 bases and J 1 base, with 13 bases left between them. From germline, CDR1 is LNHDA and CDR2 SQIVND (reference sequence). The CDR3 bases are TGTGCCAGTAGTCCCCTGGGGGGCGGCACAGATACGCAGTATTTT. Amino acids: CASSPLGGGTDTQYF.

The chain uses TRBV7-6 and TRBJ1-4, with D possibly TRBD1 on 6 matching bases. The CDR3 runs 14 residues. CDR1 is SGHVS and CDR2 is FNYEAQ in the germline V gene. The V and J ends lost 5 bases and 8 bases respectively, with 15 bases between them. CDR3 nucleotide sequence: TGTGCCAGCAGCCTACGGTACAGGGACGAAAAACTGTTTTTT. This encodes CASSLRYRDEKLFF.

The CDR3 coding sequence is TGCGCCAGCAGCCAAGAATGGGACGGGGATAATCAGCCCCAGCATTTT. Its translation is CASSQEWDGDNQPQHF. The chain has TRBV4-1 and TRBJ1-5, with D possibly matching TRBD1 (5 bases). Germline V gene lookup returns CDR1 MGHRA and CDR2 YSYEKL. The ends were cut back, 0 bases at V and 4 bases at J, with 13 bases in the middle. CDR3 length: 16 residues.

This clone was detected once. The chain couples TRBV5-8 to TRBJ2-3; D is tentatively TRBD1 or TRBD2 (5 bases each). The ends were cut back, 4 bases at V and 14 bases at J, with 20 bases in the middle. This CDR3 region has 13 residues. Per germline, CDR1 SGHTS and CDR2 YDEGEE. The CDR3 loop is CASSRPGTWIPYF. The CDR3 region has the DNA TGTGCCAGCAGCCGGCCGGGGACCTGGATACCGTATTTT.

The V gene is TRBV4-2, the J gene TRBJ1-1; D remains unclear. Trimming stripped 1 base from V and 2 bases from J, with 8 bases between. There are 14 residues in the CDR3. Germline V lookup: CDR1 LGHNA, CDR2 YNFKEQ. The CDR3: CASSQGFTNTEAFF. DNA of the CDR3: TGTGCCAGCAGCCAAGGTTTTACCAACACTGAAGCTTTCTTT.

The rearrangement uses TRBV27 and TRBJ2-5, with D perhaps TRBD2 (7 bases). V gave up 4 bases and J gave up 5 bases, with 14 bases separating them. The CDR3 contains 14 residues. Per germline, CDR1 MNHEY and CDR2 SMNVEV (reference sequence). The CDR3 sequence: CASSSKGGRETQYF. CDR3 nucleotides: TGTGCCAGCAGTTCTAAGGGGGGGCGGGAGACCCAGTACTTC.

The chain recombines TRBV30 with TRBJ2-5; 7 bases align to TRBD1. The junction had 0 bases not matched to a gene; V was cut back by 5 bases and J by 3 bases. The CDR3 loop spans 11 amino acids. Germline CDR1 GTSNPN, CDR2 SVGIG (reference sequence). The CDR3, as DNA: TGTGCCTGGGGACAGGAAGAGACCCAGTACTTC. Translated: CAWGQEETQYF.

The gene calls are TRBV6-1 and TRBJ1-6; no reliable D call. Per germline, CDR1 MNHNS and CDR2 SASEGT. The length of the CDR3 is 14 residues. V was trimmed by 3 bases and J by 6 bases, leaving 9 bases between them. CDR3 amino acids: CASSDAPTNSPLHF. The CDR3 DNA reads TGTGCCAGCAGTGACGCGCCGACTAATTCACCCCTCCACTTT.

The chain combines TRBV7-2 with TRBJ1-3, with no clear D. The CDR3 spans 13 residues. Germline CDR1 reads SGHTA; CDR2 reads FQGNSA. The ends were cut back, 5 bases at V and 4 bases at J, with 9 bases in the middle. CDR3 sequence: CASSRSEGNTIYF. The DNA for the CDR3 is TGTGCCAGCAGCCGGTCGGAGGGAAACACCATATATTTT.